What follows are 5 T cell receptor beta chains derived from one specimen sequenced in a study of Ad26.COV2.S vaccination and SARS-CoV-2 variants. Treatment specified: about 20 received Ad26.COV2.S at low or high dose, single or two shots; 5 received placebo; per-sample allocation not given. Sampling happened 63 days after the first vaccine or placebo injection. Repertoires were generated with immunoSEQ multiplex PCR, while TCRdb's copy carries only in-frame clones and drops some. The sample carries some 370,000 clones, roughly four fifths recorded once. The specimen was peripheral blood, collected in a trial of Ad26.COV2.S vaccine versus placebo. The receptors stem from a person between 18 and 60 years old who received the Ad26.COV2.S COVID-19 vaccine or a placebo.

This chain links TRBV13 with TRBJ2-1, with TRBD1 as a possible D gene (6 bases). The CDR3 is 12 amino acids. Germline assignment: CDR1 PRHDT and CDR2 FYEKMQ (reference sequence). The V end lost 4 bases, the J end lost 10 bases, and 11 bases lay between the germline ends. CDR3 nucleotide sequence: TGTGCCAGCAGCTCCAGGGGATTCGAGCAGTTCTTC. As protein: CASSSRGFEQFF.

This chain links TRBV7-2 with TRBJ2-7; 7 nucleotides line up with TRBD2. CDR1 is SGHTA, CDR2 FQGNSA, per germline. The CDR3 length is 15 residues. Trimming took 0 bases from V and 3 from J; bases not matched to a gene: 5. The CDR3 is CASSLASGTYYEQYF. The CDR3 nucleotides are TGTGCCAGCAGCTTAGCAAGCGGGACCTACTACGAGCAGTACTTC. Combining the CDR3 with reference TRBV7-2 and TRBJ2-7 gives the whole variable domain GAGVSQSPSNKVTEKGKDVELRCDPISGHTALYWYRQSLGQGLEFLIYFQGNSAPDKSGLPSDRFSAERTGGSVSTLTIQRTQQEDSAVYLCASSLASGTYYEQYFGPGTRLTVT.

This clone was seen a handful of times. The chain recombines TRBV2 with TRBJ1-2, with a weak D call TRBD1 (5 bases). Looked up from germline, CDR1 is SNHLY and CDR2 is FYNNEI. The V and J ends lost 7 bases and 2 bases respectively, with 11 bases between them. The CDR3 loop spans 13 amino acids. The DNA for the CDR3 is TGTGCCAGCACGAGGGACGCGAACTATGGCTACACCTTC. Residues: CASTRDANYGYTF.

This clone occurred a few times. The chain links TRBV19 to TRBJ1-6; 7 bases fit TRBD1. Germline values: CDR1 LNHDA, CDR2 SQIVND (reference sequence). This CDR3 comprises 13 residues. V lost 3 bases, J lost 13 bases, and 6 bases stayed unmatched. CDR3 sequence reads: CASSMTYRGPLHF. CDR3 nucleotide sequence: TGTGCCAGTAGTATGACCTACAGGGGCCCCCTCCACTTT.

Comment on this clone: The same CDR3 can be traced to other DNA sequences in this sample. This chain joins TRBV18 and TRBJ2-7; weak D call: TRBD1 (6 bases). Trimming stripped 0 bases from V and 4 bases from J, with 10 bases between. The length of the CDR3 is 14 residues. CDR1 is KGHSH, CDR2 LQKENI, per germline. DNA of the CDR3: TGTGCCAGCTCACCACCAGGGACACCATACGAGCAGTACTTC. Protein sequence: CASSPPGTPYEQYF.